Sequencing of this TCR beta chain was carried out in a study of memory CD4+ T cells and cytomegalovirus serostatus. Single viable CD3+CD4+CD8-CD45RO+ cells were sorted as the memory CD4+ T cells. Regarding this clone: What it binds is not known.

Original handling: Out-of-frame sequences were removed, leaving some 2 million distinct TCRbeta sequences. Assay used: immunoSEQ multiplex PCR; TCRdb lists only in-frame clones, some missing. For V, J and clone size, that table is used; D and trimming come from the DNA. The top ten hold about 1% of the sample, which has some 58,000 clones, around 77% seen once. The CDR3 totals 19 residues. The germline V gene has CDR1 SGHTA and CDR2 FQGNSA. Trimming pared 1 base from V and 1 base from J, leaving 22 bases between. Findings and caveats of the study: CMV serostatus prediction reached median AUC approximately 0.95, or 0.91 with US-trained model. Of 150 to 200 reported CMV TCRbeta sequences, under 70 were found in memory CD4+ repertoires.

This clonotype originated in an adult in good health and CMV-seronegative. Sample: memory CD4+ T cells from blood. The chain combines TRBV7-2 with TRBJ1-1, with D possibly being TRBD1 (5 bases). The DNA for the CDR3 is TGTGCCAGCAGCTTAGTTAGGATTGGGGCCGACCCTTGGAACACTGAAGCTTTCTTT. It yields the protein CASSLVRIGADPWNTEAFF.